This entry lists 14 T cell receptor beta chains sequenced from one sample in a study of blood T cell repertoires in COVID-19. TCRdb keeps only in-frame clones here, not all; method: immunoSEQ multiplex PCR. The data contain some 42,000 clones, roughly 90% of them seen just once; the ten biggest clones take up about 0.4%. Sequences were obtained from peripheral blood. These receptors came from a human donor in a cohort sampled during active COVID-19.

The rearrangement joins TRBV6-5 to TRBJ1-3; the match to TRBD1 covers 9 bases. Germline V lookup: CDR1 MNHEY, CDR2 SVGAGI. The length of the CDR3 is 15 residues. V was clipped by 2 bases and J by 8 bases; unmatched bases: 7. CDR3 region: CASSYTGGYTDTIYF. In nucleotides, the CDR3 is TGTGCCAGCAGTTACACAGGGGGCTATACGGACACCATATATTTT.

This clone has a single count. The chain recombines TRBV6-5 with TRBJ1-2; the D gene is possibly TRBD1 (5 bases). Germline CDR1 and CDR2: MNHEY and SVGAGI. This CDR3 spans 13 amino acids. Trimming took 2 bases from V and 6 from J, leaving 10 bases between them. CDR3 sequence reads: CASSYKGLNGYTF. The CDR3 bases are TGTGCCAGCAGTTACAAGGGGCTGAATGGCTACACCTTC.

This chain links TRBV18 with TRBJ2-7; D not resolved. V lost 3 bases to trimming and J lost 3 bases, with 9 bases between them. This CDR3 has 13 amino acids. Germline-derived CDR1 and CDR2 are KGHSH and LQKENI. The CDR3, as DNA: TGTGCCAGCTCACCGGTGGCCAGCTACGAGCAGTACTTC. Its protein is CASSPVASYEQYF. The full variable domain, completed using reference TRBV18 and TRBJ2-7, is NAGVMQNPRHLVRRRGQEARLRCSPMKGHSHVYWYRQLPEEGLKFMVYLQKENIIDESGMPKERFSAEFPKEGPSILRIQQVVRGDSAAYFCASSPVASYEQYFGPGTRLTVT.

This chain uses TRBV5-4 with TRBJ2-7; 7 nucleotides agree with TRBD1. Per germline, CDR1 SGHNT and CDR2 YYREEE (reference sequence). The V and J ends lost 5 bases and 7 bases, in that order; junction bases with no gene match: 12. This CDR3 spans 14 amino acids. The CDR3: CASREGTVPWEQYF. CDR3 sequence (DNA): TGTGCCAGCAGGGAAGGGACAGTCCCTTGGGAGCAGTACTTC. Using reference TRBV5-4 and TRBJ2-7 for the parts outside the CDR3, the full variable domain is ETGVTQSPTHLIKTRGQQVTLRCSSQSGHNTVSWYQQALGQGPQFIFQYYREEENGRGNFPPRFSGLQFPNYSSELNVNALELDDSALYLCASREGTVPWEQYFGPGTRLTVT.

This chain links TRBV10-3 with TRBJ1-4; D unclear. This CDR3 contains 14 residues. V lost 3 bases and J lost 5, with 10 bases in between. Germline CDR1 ENHRY, CDR2 SYGVKD. The CDR3, as DNA: TGTGCCATCAGTGACCAGGCCCGAAATGAAAAACTGTTTTTT. This encodes CAISDQARNEKLFF.

This clone was seen a handful of times. The V gene is TRBV4-3, the J gene TRBJ1-5; no clear D gene. Trimming took 1 base from V and 10 from J, leaving 20 bases between them. The CDR3 loop spans 16 amino acids. The germline V gene has CDR1 LGHNA and CDR2 YSLEER. The CDR3, as DNA: TGCGCCAGCAGCCAAGGCCCCGCCACGGGGAGGGAACCCCAGCATTTT. It yields the protein CASSQGPATGREPQHF.

This clone was detected once. The rearrangement joins TRBV21-1 to TRBJ1-1; the table names TRBD1, a call not compared with the DNA. TRBV21-1 is shown as a pseudogene. The CDR3 covers 14 residues. The CDR3 sequence is CASSKGTANTEAFF. CDR3 nucleotides: TGTGCCAGCAGCAAGGGGACAGCGAACACTGAAGCTTTCTTT.

The count of this clone is one. This rearrangement joins TRBV2 to TRBJ1-1, with D perhaps matching TRBD1 (5 bases). Trimming pared 3 bases from V and 6 bases from J, leaving 17 bases between. Germline V gene data show CDR1 as SNHLY and CDR2 as FYNNEI. The CDR3 contains 15 residues. CDR3 sequence: CASSEGFQGGAEAFF. In DNA form, the CDR3 reads TGTGCCAGCAGTGAGGGGTTCCAGGGTGGGGCTGAAGCTTTCTTT.

The chain joins TRBV5-4 to TRBJ1-2; 9 bases align to TRBD1. CDR1 SGHNT and CDR2 YYREEE come from the germline V gene (reference sequence). V lost 1 base to trimming and J lost 6 bases; unmatched junction nucleotides: 7. This CDR3 has 15 residues. DNA for the CDR3: TGTGCCAGCAGCTTGCGGACAGGGGTAGGGGATGGCTACACCTTC. It translates to CASSLRTGVGDGYTF. Filled out from reference TRBV5-4 and TRBJ1-2, the complete variable domain reads ETGVTQSPTHLIKTRGQQVTLRCSSQSGHNTVSWYQQALGQGPQFIFQYYREEENGRGNFPPRFSGLQFPNYSSELNVNALELDDSALYLCASSLRTGVGDGYTFGSGTRLTVV.

The sample holds one count of this clone. This chain connects TRBV6-5 to TRBJ1-6, with 7 bases lining up with TRBD1. This CDR3 contains 15 residues. In germline, CDR1 is MNHEY, CDR2 SVGAGI. V was pared by 2 bases and J by 3 bases, with 1 base of the junction left unmatched. The CDR3 loop reads CASSYDRDYNSPLHF. In nucleotides, the CDR3 is TGTGCCAGCAGTTACGACAGGGACTATAATTCACCCCTCCACTTT.

The rearrangement links TRBV18 to TRBJ1-1; D uncertain. The CDR3 runs 14 residues. Trimming cost V 5 bases and J 3 bases, with 13 bases left between them. Looked up from germline, CDR1 is KGHSH and CDR2 is LQKENI. The CDR3 DNA is TGTGCCAGCTCAGGCGAGGGTCGGGACACTGAAGCTTTCTTT. Protein sequence: CASSGEGRDTEAFF.

This chain links TRBV11-2 with TRBJ2-7; TRBD2 matches 11 bases. Looked up from germline, CDR1 is SGHAT and CDR2 is FQNNGV. The CDR3 has 14 residues. J was trimmed by 6 bases and V by 1 base; bases with no gene match: 2. The CDR3 reads CASSLALAGGEQYF. In nucleotides, the CDR3 is TGTGCCAGCAGCTTAGCTCTAGCGGGGGGCGAGCAGTACTTC. The variable domain in full, completed from reference TRBV11-2 and TRBJ2-7, reads EAGVAQSPRYKIIEKRQSVAFWCNPISGHATLYWYQQILGQGPKLLIQFQNNGVVDDSQLPKDRFSAERLKGVDSTLKIQPAKLEDSAVYLCASSLALAGGEQYFGPGTRLTVT.

The V gene is TRBV5-1, the J gene TRBJ1-2; 9 bases line up with TRBD1. In germline, CDR1 is SGHRS, CDR2 YFSETQ. This CDR3 comprises 14 residues. With V trimmed by 0 bases and J by 7 bases, 4 bases remained unmatched. CDR3 residues: CASSLDRGLSGYTF. CDR3 DNA: TGCGCCAGCAGCTTGGACAGGGGGCTAAGTGGCTACACCTTC.

The chain has TRBV4-3 and TRBJ1-5; D unclear. The CDR3 length is 15 residues. V was pared by 5 bases and J by 0 bases, with 11 bases between. CDR1 is LGHNA and CDR2 is YSLEER in the germline V gene. As DNA, the CDR3 is TGCGCCAGCAGCGGGGAGTGGGGTAGCAATCAGCCCCAGCATTTT. It translates to CASSGEWGSNQPQHF.